This is a list of T cell receptor beta chains from one sample in a study of identical twins. TCRdb redid the calling of the 5' RACE reads with MiXCR, one entry per CDR3 protein. The repertoire includes about 530,000 distinct CDR3 sequences, about a fifth of them detected once, and 0.4% to 0.6% sits in the top ten. These data also formed part of another study, on yellow fever vaccine responses in identical twins.

The sequenced sample consisted of CD4+ T cells sorted from blood. All receptors come from a woman in her late teens or twenties in good health. The CDR3 runs from the conserved cysteine through the conserved F or W. The D gene is left open where the match is weak. Some rows have no size entry. The others give once, few or many, or a class for an expanded clone.

>few|TRBJ2-1|NA|TRBV7-9
CASSSSYTALYNEQFF
TGTGCCAGCAGCTCCTCATATACGGCCCTATACAATGAGCAGTTCTTC
>many|TRBJ1-4|NA|TRBV12-3/TRBV12-4
CASSLLWGNEKLFF
TGTGCCAGCAGTCTCCTGTGGGGGAATGAAAAACTGTTTTTT
>few|TRBJ2-3|TRBD1|TRBV14
CASSRNPGQIPTRQYF
TGTGCCAGCAGCCGGAACCCGGGACAGATCCCAACTAGGCAGTATTTT
>NA|TRBJ2-3|NA|TRBV15
CATSRDNRDWGPGTDTQYF
TGTGCCACCAGCAGAGACAACCGGGATTGGGGGCCCGGCACAGATACGCAGTATTTT
>NA|TRBJ2-3|NA|TRBV10-3
CAISESSTDTQYF
TGTGCCATCAGTGAGTCCAGCACAGATACGCAGTATTTT
>NA|TRBJ2-6|TRBD2|TRBV12-3/TRBV12-4
CASSSLLAAGANVLTF
TGTGCCAGCAGTTCTCTACTAGCGGCCGGGGCCAACGTCCTGACTTTC
>few|TRBJ1-5|TRBD1|TRBV27
CASSLTGSGAQHF
TGTGCCAGCAGTTTGACAGGGAGCGGGGCCCAGCATTTT
>few|TRBJ2-4|TRBD1|TRBV14
CASSLGQANIQYF
TGTGCCAGCAGCCTCGGACAGGCAAACATTCAGTACTTC
>NA|TRBJ2-7|NA|TRBV28
CASSGIRVNEQYF
TGTGCCAGCAGCGGGATAAGAGTTAACGAGCAGTACTTC
>NA|TRBJ2-3|TRBD1|TRBV12-3/TRBV12-4
CASSSRQGARGLDTQYF
TGTGCCAGCAGTTCGAGACAGGGGGCGCGGGGGTTAGATACGCAGTATTTT
>few|TRBJ2-7|NA|TRBV6-5
CASSYGSRSGTYEQYF
TGTGCCAGCAGTTACGGTAGTCGGTCAGGGACCTACGAGCAGTACTTC
>NA|TRBJ2-3|NA|TRBV29-1
CSVEDGKGRDTQYF
TGCAGCGTTGAAGACGGGAAGGGGCGAGATACGCAGTATTTT
>few|TRBJ2-1|NA|TRBV10-3
CAISRVGDEQFF
TGTGCCATCAGTAGGGTAGGCGATGAGCAGTTCTTC
>few|TRBJ1-2|TRBD1|TRBV27
CASSLSPTGTGVPYTF
TGTGCCAGCAGTTTGTCCCCAACCGGGACAGGGGTCCCCTACACCTTC
>NA|TRBJ2-1|NA|TRBV18
CASSPATGPNEQFF
TGTGCCAGCTCACCTGCCACAGGGCCGAATGAGCAGTTCTTC
>few|TRBJ2-5|TRBD2|TRBV28
CASNVFASGKETQYF
TGTGCCAGCAATGTGTTCGCTAGCGGAAAAGAGACCCAGTACTTC
>few|TRBJ2-1|NA|TRBV29-1
CSVGRQSSYNEQFF
TGCAGCGTTGGGAGACAGAGCTCCTACAATGAGCAGTTCTTC
>once|TRBJ2-3|TRBD2|TRBV7-9
CASSPLSGGARSDTQYF
TGTGCCAGCAGCCCCCTTTCCGGGGGGGCGCGATCAGATACGCAGTATTTT
>few|TRBJ2-1|TRBD2|TRBV20-1
CSARDMGLEFF
TGCAGTGCTAGAGATATGGGACTAGAGTTCTTC
>few|TRBJ2-7|NA|TRBV12-3/TRBV12-4
CASSLPFGGQYQNF
TGTGCCAGCAGTTTACCCTTCGGTGGACAGTACCAAAACTTC
>NA|TRBJ1-1|NA|TRBV15
CATSRETGMNTEAFF
TGTGCCACCAGCAGAGAAACAGGGATGAACACTGAAGCTTTCTTT
>few|TRBJ1-2|TRBD1|TRBV6-1
CASSEGDRVYGYTF
TGTGCCAGCAGTGAAGGGGACAGGGTCTATGGCTACACCTTC
>few|TRBJ2-7|NA|TRBV5-6
CASSLVRYEQYF
TGTGCCAGCAGCTTGGTCCGCTACGAGCAGTACTTC
>NA|TRBJ1-6|NA|TRBV20-1
CSARPGQNNSPLHF
TGCAGTGCTAGACCGGGACAAAATAATTCACCCCTCCACTTT
>few|TRBJ2-1|TRBD1|TRBV29-1
CSVEKDRGPARSSYNEQFF
TGCAGCGTTGAGAAGGACAGGGGGCCAGCACGGAGCTCCTACAATGAGCAGTTCTTC
>few|TRBJ1-2|TRBD1|TRBV7-9
CASSFQGALF
TGTGCCAGCAGCTTTCAGGGGGCGCTCTTC
>once|TRBJ2-3|NA|TRBV28
CASNAGTTDTQYF
TGTGCCAGCAACGCGGGGACCACAGATACGCAGTATTTT
>NA|TRBJ2-1|TRBD2|TRBV29-1
CSVFDSGGNNEQFF
TGCAGCGTTTTTGATAGCGGGGGGAACAATGAGCAGTTCTTC
>NA|TRBJ2-2|NA|TRBV12-3/TRBV12-4
CASKGSRSTGELFF
TGTGCCAGCAAGGGGTCCCGAAGCACCGGGGAGCTGTTTTTT
>few|TRBJ2-1|TRBD2|TRBV15
CATSRDPGLAGNPGYNEQFF
TGTGCCACCAGCAGAGACCCGGGACTAGCGGGGAACCCGGGATACAATGAGCAGTTCTTC
>NA|TRBJ1-2|NA|TRBV7-9
CASSLGVEITNYGYTF
TGTGCCAGCAGCTTAGGGGTCGAAATCACTAACTATGGCTACACCTTC
>NA|TRBJ1-1|NA|TRBV19
CASSHLTGRGSNTEAFF
TGTGCCAGTAGCCACCTTACTGGGCGGGGGTCGAACACTGAAGCTTTCTTT
>few|TRBJ1-6|NA|TRBV7-6
CASSPTSSYNSPLHF
TGTGCCAGCAGCCCTACTAGCTCCTATAATTCACCCCTCCACTTT
>few|TRBJ2-1|NA|TRBV20-1
CSARVWSGLNNEQFF
TGCAGTGCTAGAGTGTGGAGCGGCTTAAACAATGAGCAGTTCTTC
>few|TRBJ2-3|NA|TRBV5-1
CASSGQTTSTDTQYF
TGCGCCAGCAGCGGGCAGACCACTAGCACAGATACGCAGTATTTT
>few|TRBJ2-2|TRBD2|TRBV7-8
CASSLSLAGGIGELFF
TGTGCCAGCAGCCTTTCTTTAGCGGGAGGGATCGGGGAGCTGTTTTTT